The source of this T cell receptor beta chain is a study of T cell responses to AZD1222 COVID-19 vaccine. The data were produced by immunoSEQ multiplex PCR, yet TCRdb's version contains in-frame clones alone and is incomplete. Among roughly 130,000 clones listed, about 92% were seen once. The germline V gene has CDR1 GTSNPN and CDR2 SVGIG (reference sequence). V lost 0 bases and J 7 bases, leaving 10 bases between the germline ends. The CDR3 extends over 13 amino acids. As to this clone: Its antigen remains unidentified.

Findings and caveats of the study: As reported, nearly half of all spike-specific TCRs target variant regions that are unmutated.

This clonotype was sampled from an adult in good health. The chain carries TRBV30 and TRBJ2-4; D is possibly TRBD2 (6 bases). The sequencing here drew on peripheral blood, taken on day 0 of AZD1222 vaccination. CDR3 in DNA: TGTGCCTGGAGTGTGCGGGGTCCGAACATTCAGTACTTC. Amino acids: CAWSVRGPNIQYF.